This T cell receptor (beta chain) was identified in a study of shared clonotypes between healthy human individuals. V lost 1 base, J lost 3 bases, and 9 bases stayed unmatched. Germline lookup yields CDR1 LNHNV and CDR2 YYDKDF (reference sequence). The length of the CDR3 is 18 residues. Sequencing was performed with immunoSEQ multiplex PCR; in TCRdb, only in-frame clones are kept and a portion is missing. Of hundreds of thousands of clones listed, around 74% were seen once; the top ten hold approximately 1.8%. V gene TRBV15 combines with J gene TRBJ2-6, with 7 bases identical to TRBD1. This clonotype was obtained from a woman younger than 45 in good health. Material: memory CD4+ T cells sorted from blood. Described subset: CD45RA-negative fraction. CDR3 DNA: TGTGCCACCAGCAGAGTGGGGCCAGGGGGTGGTGGGGCCAACGTCCTGACTTTC. Translated: CATSRVGPGGGGANVLTF.